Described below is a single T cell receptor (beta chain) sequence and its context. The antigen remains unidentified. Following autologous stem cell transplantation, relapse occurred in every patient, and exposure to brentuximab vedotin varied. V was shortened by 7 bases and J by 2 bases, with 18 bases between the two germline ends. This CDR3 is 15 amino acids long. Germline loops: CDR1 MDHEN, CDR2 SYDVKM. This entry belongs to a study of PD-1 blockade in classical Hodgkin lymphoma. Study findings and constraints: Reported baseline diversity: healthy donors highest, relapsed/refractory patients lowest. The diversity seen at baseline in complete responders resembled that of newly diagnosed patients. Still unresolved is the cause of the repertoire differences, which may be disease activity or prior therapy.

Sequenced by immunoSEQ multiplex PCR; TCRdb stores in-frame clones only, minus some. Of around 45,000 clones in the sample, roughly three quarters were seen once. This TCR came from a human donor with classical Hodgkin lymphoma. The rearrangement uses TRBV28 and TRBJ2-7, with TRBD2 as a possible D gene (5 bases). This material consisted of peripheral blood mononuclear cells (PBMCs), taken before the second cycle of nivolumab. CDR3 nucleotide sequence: TGTGCCAGCACTTCGTACCGGGATGTTGCCTACGAGCAGTACTTC. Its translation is CASTSYRDVAYEQYF.